The 4 T cell receptor beta chains listed next were all sequenced from one sample in a study. TCRdb reprocessed the RT-PCR reads via MiXCR and lists one record per CDR3 protein. The sample lists around 700,000 distinct CDR3 sequences, 11% to 15% occurring once. The source material was memory CD4+ T cells from blood. The receptor set was obtained from a female donor in good health, serving as a healthy control.

As to this clonotype: A much more abundant neighbour one base away suggests this may be a read error. CDR3 sequence (DNA): TGTGCCAGCAGTGTATTAGGACTCTCTGGAAACACCGTATATTTT. Its translation is CASSVLGLSGNTVYF. This sequence joins TRBV25-1 and TRBJ1-3; no reliable D call. The CDR3 length is 15 residues. CDR1 and CDR2 (germline): MGHDK, SYGVNS.

V is TRBV6-2 or TRBV6-3 and J is TRBJ1-2; TRBD1 matches 9 bases. Trimming cost V 7 bases and J 7 bases; bases outside gene matches: 13. Germline V CDR1 and CDR2: MNHEY, SVGEGT. CDR3 size: 15 residues. CDR3 bases: TGTGCCAGCAACCAACCGGGACAGGGAGGGGTTGGCTACACCTTC. Translated, it gives CASNQPGQGGVGYTF.

Only one count was recorded for this clonotype. The genes are TRBV20-1 and TRBJ2-3, with 7 nucleotides matching TRBD1. The CDR3 contains 13 residues. CDR1 is DFQATT and CDR2 is SNEGSKA in the germline V gene (reference sequence). V dropped 6 bases and J dropped 0; count of bases not matched to a gene: 3. The CDR3: CSAEDRSTDTQYF. In nucleotides, the CDR3 is TGCAGTGCCGAGGACAGGAGCACAGATACGCAGTATTTT.

This clonotype was seen repeatedly, ten times or more. This chain links TRBV6-6 with TRBJ2-7, with a weak D call TRBD1 (6 bases). Germline V gene data show CDR1 as MNHNY and CDR2 as SVGAGI (reference sequence). Trimming took 8 bases from V and 0 from J, leaving 14 bases between them. This CDR3 region has 14 residues. CDR3 nucleotide sequence: TGTGCCAGCTCAGGGGTACAATTCTCCTACGAGCAGTACTTC. Translating it yields CASSGVQFSYEQYF.